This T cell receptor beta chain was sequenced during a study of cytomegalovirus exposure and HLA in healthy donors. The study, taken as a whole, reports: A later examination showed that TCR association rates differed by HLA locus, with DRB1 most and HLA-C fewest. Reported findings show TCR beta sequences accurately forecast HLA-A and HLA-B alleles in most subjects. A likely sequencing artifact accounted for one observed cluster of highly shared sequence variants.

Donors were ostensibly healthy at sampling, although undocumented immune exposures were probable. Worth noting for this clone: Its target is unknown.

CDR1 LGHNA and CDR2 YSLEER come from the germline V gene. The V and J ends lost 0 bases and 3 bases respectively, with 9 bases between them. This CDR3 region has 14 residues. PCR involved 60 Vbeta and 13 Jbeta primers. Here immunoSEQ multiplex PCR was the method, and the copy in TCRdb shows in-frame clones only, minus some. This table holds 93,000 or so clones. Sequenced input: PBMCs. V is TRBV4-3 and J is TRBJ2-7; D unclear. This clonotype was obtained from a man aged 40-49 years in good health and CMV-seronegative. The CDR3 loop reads CASSQDLTVYEQYF. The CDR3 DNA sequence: TGCGCCAGCAGCCAAGATCTAACTGTCTACGAGCAGTACTTC.